The next 29 T cell receptor beta chains were all read from a single sample in a study of blood T cell repertoires in COVID-19. Clones were read by immunoSEQ multiplex PCR, and TCRdb kept only the in-frame ones, dropping some. The table lists about 270,000 clones, about 90% of them singletons. Sequenced: PBMCs or T cells enriched from blood (not recorded which). The origin of the receptors is a woman between 25 and 40 years old with acute COVID-19.

The rearrangement uses TRBV28 and TRBJ2-1; 13 bases align to TRBD2. The CDR3 is 17 residues long. Germline lookup yields CDR1 MDHEN and CDR2 SYDVKM. V shed 4 bases and J 6 bases; nucleotides not matched to a gene: 9. CDR3 DNA: TGTGCCAGCAGTTCCGGGACTAGCGGGACAACTGGCAATGAGCAGTTCTTC. This gives the protein CASSSGTSGTTGNEQFF.

The chain joins TRBV19 to TRBJ2-5; 8 bases are shared with TRBD1. Germline V gene lookup returns CDR1 LNHDA and CDR2 SQIVND (reference sequence). This CDR3 is built from 15 residues. V lost 5 bases, J lost 1 base, and 6 bases stayed unmatched. This CDR3 is CASSDDRGGQETQYF. DNA for the CDR3: TGTGCCAGTAGTGATGACAGGGGAGGCCAAGAGACCCAGTACTTC. The full variable domain, rest sourced from reference TRBV19 and TRBJ2-5, is DGGITQSPKYLFRKEGQNVTLSCEQNLNHDAMYWYRQDPGQGLRLIYYSQIVNDFQKGDIAEGYSVSREKKESFPLTVTSAQKNPTAFYLCASSDDRGGQETQYFGPGTRLLVL.

The chain carries TRBV7-9 and TRBJ2-5; 10 positions match TRBD2. Germline-derived CDR1 and CDR2 are SEHNR and FQNEAQ (reference sequence). The CDR3 totals 15 residues. The V gene end was trimmed by 7 bases and the J gene end by 4 bases; junction bases not matched to a gene: 9. The CDR3 region is CASNTLAGSGETQYF. In nucleotides, the CDR3 is TGTGCCAGCAATACACTAGCGGGAAGTGGAGAGACCCAGTACTTC.

The V gene is TRBV27, the J gene TRBJ2-1; D is uncertain. CDR3 length equals 17 residues. The V end lost 4 bases, the J end lost 0 bases, and 16 bases lay between the germline ends. Germline V lookup: CDR1 MNHEY, CDR2 SMNVEV (reference sequence). The CDR3 DNA is TGTGCCAGCAGTTCGACTTCCCCATTAAGCTCCTACAATGAGCAGTTCTTC. Translating gives CASSSTSPLSSYNEQFF.

The chain uses TRBV27 and TRBJ2-7; 11 bases align to TRBD2. Trimming cost V 5 bases and J 2 bases; bases outside gene matches: 11. Looked up from germline, CDR1 is MNHEY and CDR2 is SMNVEV (reference sequence). The CDR3 covers 17 residues. The CDR3 loop is CASSHGTSGIATYEQYF. In DNA, the CDR3 is TGTGCCAGCAGTCATGGGACTAGCGGAATCGCAACCTACGAGCAGTACTTC.

This sequence joins TRBV10-2 and TRBJ2-7; the D is unclear. The length of the CDR3 is 13 residues. With 2 bases removed from V and 1 base from J, the gap between germline ends came to 6 bases. Germline V lookup: CDR1 WSHSY, CDR2 SAAADI. CDR3 coding DNA: TGCGCCAGCAGTGAGGTCTCGTCCTACGAGCAGTACTTC. Amino acids: CASSEVSSYEQYF.

The chain couples TRBV19 to TRBJ2-1; TRBD2 matches 7 bases. The CDR3 loop spans 17 amino acids. V was pared by 7 bases and J by 4 bases, with 16 bases of the junction left unmatched. Germline CDR1 reads LNHDA; CDR2 reads SQIVND (reference sequence). The CDR3 region is CASKSQNGLGKYNEQFF. The DNA for the CDR3 is TGTGCCAGTAAATCCCAAAACGGACTAGGGAAATACAATGAGCAGTTCTTC. Full variable domain (outside the CDR3, taken from reference TRBV19 and TRBJ2-1): DGGITQSPKYLFRKEGQNVTLSCEQNLNHDAMYWYRQDPGQGLRLIYYSQIVNDFQKGDIAEGYSVSREKKESFPLTVTSAQKNPTAFYLCASKSQNGLGKYNEQFFGPGTRLTVL.

This chain connects TRBV6-5 to TRBJ2-1; TRBD1 aligns across 9 bases. The CDR3 has 14 amino acids. J was trimmed by 6 bases and V by 5 bases; bases with no gene match: 5. In germline, CDR1 is MNHEY, CDR2 SVGAGI. CDR3 DNA: TGTGCCAGCAGTACGGGACAGGGCTCCAATGAGCAGTTCTTC. Translating gives CASSTGQGSNEQFF.

V and J are TRBV14 and TRBJ2-2; 9 bases line up with TRBD2. Germline V gives CDR1 SGHDN, CDR2 FVKESK. The V and J ends lost 3 bases and 5 bases, in that order; junction bases with no gene match: 16. This CDR3 is built from 19 residues. CDR3 coding DNA: TGTGCCAGCAGCCAGGCCCGTGGGATAGCGGGAGACTGGACCGGGGAGCTGTTTTTT. The encoded protein is CASSQARGIAGDWTGELFF.

The chain carries TRBV9 and TRBJ2-4, with a tentative D call TRBD1 (5 bases). Germline-derived CDR1 and CDR2 are SGDLS and YYNGEE. This CDR3 is built from 15 residues. Trimming shortened V by 3 bases and J by 2 bases, and 12 bases separated the two germline ends. CDR3 residues: CASSGDPGTKNIQYF. CDR3 sequence (DNA): TGTGCCAGCAGCGGAGATCCAGGGACCAAAAACATTCAGTACTTC.

The gene calls are TRBV28 and TRBJ2-1; 10 positions match TRBD2. The length of the CDR3 is 15 residues. Germline V lookup: CDR1 MDHEN, CDR2 SYDVKM. V dropped 5 bases and J dropped 6; count of bases not matched to a gene: 7. The DNA for the CDR3 is TGTGCCAGCAGTGTGGCCGGGACTAGCGCCAATGAGCAGTTCTTC. It codes for CASSVAGTSANEQFF. The full variable domain, in which reference TRBV28 and TRBJ2-1 provide the parts outside the CDR3, is DVKVTQSSRYLVKRTGEKVFLECVQDMDHENMFWYRQDPGLGLRLIYFSYDVKMKEKGDIPEGYSVSREKKERFSLILESASTNQTSMYLCASSVAGTSANEQFFGPGTRLTVL.

The J gene is TRBJ2-3, the V gene TRBV6-5, with no clear D. Trimming removed 6 bases at V and 3 bases at J, with 4 bases between. The CDR3 totals 11 residues. CDR1 is MNHEY, CDR2 SVGAGI, per germline. CDR3 in DNA: TGTGCCAGCAGACAAACAGATACGCAGTATTTT. This encodes CASRQTDTQYF.

The V gene is TRBV5-1, the J gene TRBJ1-2; D is perhaps TRBD1 (5 bases). CDR1 and CDR2 (germline): SGHRS, YFSETQ. The CDR3 sequence is 14 residues long. Trimming left V 0 bases short and J 8 bases short, with 14 bases between. The CDR3 here is CASSLDYGDWGYTF. In DNA, the CDR3 is TGCGCCAGCAGCTTGGATTATGGGGACTGGGGCTACACCTTC.

This CDR3 reads CASSYGAGASDTQYF. Here the CDR3 DNA reads TGTGCCAGCAGTTACGGGGCGGGAGCTTCAGATACGCAGTATTTT. This rearrangement joins TRBV6-5 to TRBJ2-3; 7 nucleotides match TRBD2. The V segment lost 2 bases and the J segment 4 bases; nucleotides outside the gene matches: 6. Germline V CDR1 and CDR2: MNHEY, SVGAGI. The CDR3 contains 15 residues.

In its sample, this clone was seen a few times. This rearrangement joins TRBV25-1 to TRBJ2-3; D is undetermined. CDR1 MGHDK and CDR2 SYGVNS come from the germline V gene. V dropped 4 bases and J dropped 2 bases, with 10 bases sitting between them. The CDR3 runs to 14 residues. DNA of the CDR3: TGTGCCAGCAGTGGAGATCCTTACACAGATACGCAGTATTTT. Translation gives CASSGDPYTDTQYF.

Comments on this clone: Within the sample, other DNA sequences also encode this same CDR3. The J gene is TRBJ1-5, the V gene TRBV27; D uncertain. The germline gives CDR1 MNHEY, CDR2 SMNVEV (reference sequence). Trimming pared 2 bases from V and 4 bases from J, leaving 6 bases between. The CDR3 is made up of 13 amino acids. Written as DNA, the CDR3 is TGTGCCAGCAGTTTAAGAGGGAATCAGCCCCAGCATTTT. As protein: CASSLRGNQPQHF.

The rearrangement uses TRBV2 and TRBJ2-1; 11 bases are a match to TRBD2. The V gene end was trimmed by 6 bases and the J gene end by 6 bases; junction bases not matched to a gene: 7. The CDR3 is 15 amino acids. In germline, CDR1 is SNHLY, CDR2 FYNNEI. CDR3: CASSLTSGTGNEQFF. DNA of the CDR3: TGTGCCAGCAGCTTGACTAGCGGGACCGGCAATGAGCAGTTCTTC.

In DNA form, the CDR3 reads TGTGCCAGCAGTACCGACAGGGTGGGGAATTCACCCCTCCACTTT. Protein product: CASSTDRVGNSPLHF. The rearrangement joins TRBV27 to TRBJ1-6, with 7 bases fitting TRBD1. The CDR3 has 15 residues. V lost 5 bases, J lost 7 bases, and 8 bases stayed unmatched. The germline V gene encodes CDR1 MNHEY and CDR2 SMNVEV (reference sequence).

The chain uses TRBV28 and TRBJ1-5; perhaps TRBD1 as D (6 bases). This CDR3 is 15 amino acids long. Germline V gene lookup returns CDR1 MDHEN and CDR2 SYDVKM. Trimming pared 7 bases from V and 2 bases from J, leaving 15 bases between. The DNA of the CDR3 is TGTGCCAGCAAAACAGGGAACCCACGCAATCAGCCCCAGCATTTT. This encodes CASKTGNPRNQPQHF.

The chain joins TRBV5-4 to TRBJ1-2, with D tentatively TRBD1 (6 bases). V dropped 4 bases and J dropped 4 bases, with 11 bases sitting between them. The CDR3 is 13 amino acids. The germline V gene encodes CDR1 SGHNT and CDR2 YYREEE (reference sequence). CDR3 coding DNA: TGTGCCAGCAGCGAACAGGGCGTCTATGGCTACACCTTC. This encodes CASSEQGVYGYTF.

V gene TRBV9 combines with J gene TRBJ2-2, with TRBD2 as a possible D gene (5 bases). The CDR3 is 15 residues long. V gave up 0 bases and J gave up 4 bases, with 10 bases separating them. CDR1 is SGDLS and CDR2 is YYNGEE in the germline V gene. This chain's CDR3 is CASSVELGGTGELFF. The CDR3 DNA follows: TGTGCCAGCAGCGTAGAACTAGGTGGCACCGGGGAGCTGTTTTTT.

Many counts were recorded for this clone. The rearrangement uses TRBV15 and TRBJ2-3, with 7 bases aligning to TRBD1. The CDR3 covers 16 residues. CDR1 is LNHNV, CDR2 YYDKDF, per germline (reference sequence). The V and J ends lost 3 bases and 4 bases, in that order; junction bases with no gene match: 10. Written as DNA, the CDR3 is TGTGCCACCAGCAGCGCCCCCGGTACAGGGGCAGATACGCAGTATTTT. Protein sequence: CATSSAPGTGADTQYF. Supplemented by reference TRBV15 and TRBJ2-3, the full variable domain reads DAMVIQNPRYQVTQFGKPVTLSCSQTLNHNVMYWYQQKSSQAPKLLFHYYDKDFNNEADTPDNFQSRRPNTSFCFLDIRSPGLGDTAMYLCATSSAPGTGADTQYFGPGTRLTVL.

The chain joins TRBV3-1 (or the pseudogene TRBV3-2) to TRBJ1-4, with TRBD1 matching 8 bases. Germline V gene data show CDR1 as LGHDT and CDR2 as YNNKEL (reference sequence). V was clipped by 2 bases and J by 8 bases; unmatched bases: 7. This CDR3 contains 15 residues. CDR3 in amino acids: CASSQHGTGGEKLFF. CDR3 nucleotides: TGTGCCAGCAGCCAACATGGGACAGGTGGGGAAAAACTGTTTTTT.

The rearrangement joins TRBV9 to TRBJ2-7, with 10 bases identical to TRBD2. The CDR3 runs to 14 residues. The V and J ends lost 6 bases and 4 bases, in that order; junction bases with no gene match: 7. Germline CDR1 reads SGDLS; CDR2 reads YYNGEE. The CDR3 loop reads CASNLAGEQYEQYF. The CDR3 region has the DNA TGTGCCAGCAACCTAGCGGGAGAGCAATACGAGCAGTACTTC.

V gene TRBV7-6 combines with J gene TRBJ2-3; TRBD1 aligns across 9 bases. This CDR3 has 16 residues. CDR1 and CDR2 from the germline V gene are SGHVS and FNYEAQ. V trimming: 4 bases; J trimming: 4 bases; junction bases outside the gene matches: 9. CDR3 nucleotide sequence: TGTGCCAGCAGCTATGGACAGGGGCGATTTTCAGATACGCAGTATTTT. Translating gives CASSYGQGRFSDTQYF.

The gene calls are TRBV10-2 and TRBJ1-5; 8 positions match TRBD1. The CDR3 loop spans 15 amino acids. The J segment lost 2 bases and the V segment lost 1 base, leaving 1 base of the junction unmatched. Germline CDR1 and CDR2: WSHSY and SAAADI. In DNA form, the CDR3 reads TGCGCCAGCAGTGAGTTACAGGGGGGCAATCAGCCCCAGCATTTT. This encodes CASSELQGGNQPQHF.

The J gene is TRBJ2-7, the V gene TRBV6-5; possibly TRBD2 for D (6 bases). V dropped 6 bases and J dropped 1 base, with 13 bases sitting between them. The CDR3 extends over 14 amino acids. The germline V gene encodes CDR1 MNHEY and CDR2 SVGAGI. CDR3 sequence (DNA): TGTGCCAGCAGGATACTGGCGGGATCCTACGAGCAGTACTTC. It translates to CASRILAGSYEQYF.

V is TRBV27 and J is TRBJ1-2; possible D gene TRBD1, 5 bases. Looked up from germline, CDR1 is MNHEY and CDR2 is SMNVEV (reference sequence). This CDR3 spans 16 amino acids. V shed 0 bases and J shed 2 bases, with 13 bases lying between them. CDR3 nucleotides: TGTGCCAGCAGTTTATCCTGGGCAGGGCTGAACTATGGCTACACCTTC. As protein: CASSLSWAGLNYGYTF.

This clone was counted between two and nine times. The chain uses TRBV19 and TRBJ2-3; 7 nucleotides align to TRBD2. The V gene's germline CDR1 is LNHDA and CDR2 SQIVND (reference sequence). V trimming: 3 bases; J trimming: 5 bases; junction bases outside the gene matches: 5. This CDR3 is 14 amino acids long. Here the CDR3 DNA reads TGTGCCAGTAGTATCAAACGGGAGGTAGATACGCAGTATTTT. Translation: CASSIKREVDTQYF.